These 10 T cell receptor beta chains were all obtained from the same sample, sequenced in a study of regulatory T cells in long-lasting Graves disease. The sample's time point: persistent/refractory GD, antithyroid drugs over 5 years with positive TRAb. Making the TCR library involved RNA that had been extracted from PBMCs. Construction of TCR beta libraries relied on iRepertoire HTBI primers and on Arm-PCR targeting CDR3 regions. Each CDR3 protein is one row after TCRdb ran MiXCR on the multiplex PCR reads. The sample has some 420,000 distinct CDR3 sequences; around a fifth are singletons. The sample was peripheral blood mononuclear cells (PBMCs), taken when the disease was refractory, from a patient treated with antithyroid drugs. The source is a female donor with Graves disease.

This clonotype was seen a handful of times. This chain uses TRBV29-1 with TRBJ1-2; TRBD1 aligns across 7 bases. Looked up from germline, CDR1 is SQVTM and CDR2 is ANQGSEA. CDR3 length: 13 amino acids. V lost 1 base, J lost 3 bases, and 2 bases stayed unmatched. The CDR3 loop is CSVEGRGDYGYTF. In DNA, the CDR3 is TGCAGCGTTGAAGGCAGGGGGGACTATGGCTACACCTTC.

This clonotype came up many times. CDR3 loop: CASSLALALHEQYF. The CDR3 nucleotides read TGTGCCAGCAGCTTAGCACTAGCCTTGCACGAGCAGTACTTC. The rearrangement joins TRBV7-2 to TRBJ2-7; D is possibly TRBD2 (6 bases). This CDR3 is built from 14 residues. Germline lookup yields CDR1 SGHTA and CDR2 FQGNSA. Trimming took off 0 bases at V and 5 bases at J, with 11 bases between the two ends.

This clonotype was seen a handful of times. The chain couples TRBV19 to TRBJ2-6; 10 nucleotides agree with TRBD1. V trimming: 1 base; J trimming: 1 base; junction bases outside the gene matches: 7. This CDR3 spans 19 amino acids. Germline V CDR1 and CDR2: LNHDA, SQIVND (reference sequence). CDR3 residues: CASSIVGQGIGSGANVLTF. In DNA, the CDR3 is TGTGCCAGTAGTATAGTGGGACAGGGGATCGGGTCTGGGGCCAACGTCCTGACTTTC.

A few counts support this clonotype. This rearrangement joins TRBV11-1 to TRBJ1-5; D perhaps matches TRBD1 (5 bases). V lost 8 bases and J 6 bases, leaving 17 bases between the germline ends. CDR3 length: 14 amino acids. Germline V gene lookup returns CDR1 SGHAT and CDR2 FQDESV (reference sequence). CDR3 residues: CASGPPGEGQPQHF. CDR3 bases: TGTGCCAGCGGCCCCCCGGGGGAAGGTCAGCCCCAGCATTTT.

This clonotype occurred many times. The chain joins TRBV6-1 to TRBJ2-5; D gene uncertain. CDR3 length: 13 residues. Germline V gene sequence: CDR1 MNHNS, CDR2 SASEGT. V lost 7 bases, J lost 3 bases, and 12 bases lay in between. The CDR3 region is CASTPDAEETQYF. In DNA form, the CDR3 reads TGTGCCAGCACCCCGGACGCAGAAGAGACCCAGTACTTC.

This clonotype was counted ten times or more. This sequence joins TRBV28 and TRBJ2-5, with TRBD1 matching over 7 bases. V lost 6 bases, J lost 0 bases, and 13 bases stayed unmatched. This CDR3 spans 17 amino acids. The germline gives CDR1 MDHEN, CDR2 SYDVKM. DNA of the CDR3: TGTGCCAGCAGCTCCTTACCGGGACAGTTGTACCAAGAGACCCAGTACTTC. Residues: CASSSLPGQLYQETQYF. The full variable domain, completed using reference TRBV28 and TRBJ2-5, is DVKVTQSSRYLVKRTGEKVFLECVQDMDHENMFWYRQDPGLGLRLIYFSYDVKMKEKGDIPEGYSVSREKKERFSLILESASTNQTSMYLCASSSLPGQLYQETQYFGPGTRLLVL.

CDR3 region: CASSISGGSNEQFF. CDR3 in DNA: TGTGCCAGCAGTATTAGCGGGGGGTCGAATGAGCAGTTCTTC. V is TRBV28 and J is TRBJ2-1, with 10 bases that match TRBD2. Unmatched junction bases numbered 5, after V lost 5 bases and J lost 7 bases. The CDR3 contains 14 residues. The germline V gene encodes CDR1 MDHEN and CDR2 SYDVKM.

This clonotype occurred many times. The rearrangement joins TRBV7-8 to TRBJ1-2; the match to TRBD1 covers 9 bases. Germline CDR1 and CDR2: SGHVS and FQNEAQ. There are 14 residues in the CDR3. V shed 1 base and J 7 bases; nucleotides not matched to a gene: 4. The CDR3 DNA sequence: TGTGCCAGCAGCTTAGGGACAGGGGTTGTTGGCTACACCTTC. Translated: CASSLGTGVVGYTF.

A single count supports this clonotype. The chain recombines TRBV6-2 or TRBV6-3 with TRBJ2-7; D unclear. Germline CDR1 MNHEY, CDR2 SVGEGT. The CDR3 spans 15 residues. V was shortened by 5 bases and J by 0 bases, with 14 bases between the two germline ends. CDR3 DNA sequence: TGTGCCAGCAGTGAAGTCTCAGAGCCCTCCTACGAGCAGTACTTC. Translating gives CASSEVSEPSYEQYF.

This rearrangement joins TRBV20-1 to TRBJ1-4; D not resolved. Between the trimmed V and J ends, which lost 3 bases and 6 bases, there was a span of 14 bases. The CDR3 loop spans 14 amino acids. Germline assignment: CDR1 DFQATT and CDR2 SNEGSKA (reference sequence). CDR3 amino acids: CSARGSFGDEKLFF. In nucleotides, the CDR3 is TGCAGTGCTAGGGGTTCGTTTGGGGATGAAAAACTGTTTTTT.